The clone carrying this T cell receptor (beta chain) has more than one count but fewer than ten. This CDR3 comprises 13 residues. Germline V gives CDR1 ENHRY, CDR2 SYGVKD. Trimming cost V 6 bases and J 1 base, with 9 bases left between them. This entry is derived from a study of identical twins. TCRdb reanalysed the 5' RACE reads using MiXCR and keeps one entry per CDR3 protein. The sample comprises roughly 250,000 distinct CDR3 sequences, roughly 13% of which are singletons, and around 9% rests with the top ten. The chain joins TRBV10-3 to TRBJ2-5; the D gene is possibly TRBD2 (5 bases). Sequenced material: memory (CD45RO+) T cells sorted from blood. This clonotype originated in a woman aged 18-29 years in good health. CDR3 nucleotide sequence: TGTGCCATCAGCCCCGGGGTCCAAGAGACCCAGTACTTC. Protein product: CAISPGVQETQYF.